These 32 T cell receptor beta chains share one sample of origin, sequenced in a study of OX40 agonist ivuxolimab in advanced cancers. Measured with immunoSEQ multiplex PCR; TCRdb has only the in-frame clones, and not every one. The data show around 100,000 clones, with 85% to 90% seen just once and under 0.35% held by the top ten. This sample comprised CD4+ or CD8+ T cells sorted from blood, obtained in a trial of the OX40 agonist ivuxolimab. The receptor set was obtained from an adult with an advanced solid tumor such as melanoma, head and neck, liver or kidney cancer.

CDR3 region: CASRIRPTRDEQFF. The CDR3 region has the DNA TGTGCCAGCCGGATAAGGCCGACCAGGGATGAGCAGTTCTTC. This rearrangement joins TRBV27 to TRBJ2-1; maybe TRBD1 (5 bases). The germline CDR1 and CDR2 sequences are MNHEY and SMNVEV (reference sequence). Trimming pared 8 bases from V and 8 bases from J, leaving 19 bases between. The CDR3 loop spans 14 amino acids.

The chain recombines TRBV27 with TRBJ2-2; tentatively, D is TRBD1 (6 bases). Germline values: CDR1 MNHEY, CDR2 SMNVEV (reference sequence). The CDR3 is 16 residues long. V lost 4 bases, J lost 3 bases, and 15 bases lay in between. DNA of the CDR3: TGTGCCAGCAGTTACCACCGGGACACCTACACCGGGGAGCTGTTTTTT. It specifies CASSYHRDTYTGELFF.

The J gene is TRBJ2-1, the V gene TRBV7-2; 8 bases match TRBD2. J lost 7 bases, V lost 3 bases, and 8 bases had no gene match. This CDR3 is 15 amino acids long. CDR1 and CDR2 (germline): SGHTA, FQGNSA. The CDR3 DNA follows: TGTGCCAGCAGCTTTGTCCTGGGGACTAGGAATGAGCAGTTCTTC. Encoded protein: CASSFVLGTRNEQFF.

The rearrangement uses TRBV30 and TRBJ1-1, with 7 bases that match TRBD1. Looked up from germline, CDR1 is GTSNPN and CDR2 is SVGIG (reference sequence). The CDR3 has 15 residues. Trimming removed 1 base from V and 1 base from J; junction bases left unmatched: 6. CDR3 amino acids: CAWSELDRENTEAFF. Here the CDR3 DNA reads TGTGCCTGGAGTGAACTAGACAGGGAGAACACTGAAGCTTTCTTT.

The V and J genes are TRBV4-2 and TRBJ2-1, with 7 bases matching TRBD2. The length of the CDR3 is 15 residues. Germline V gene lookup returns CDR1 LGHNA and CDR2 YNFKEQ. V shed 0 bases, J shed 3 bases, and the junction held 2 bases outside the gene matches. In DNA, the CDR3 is TGTGCCAGCAGCCAAGAGACTAGCAGCTACAATGAGCAGTTCTTC. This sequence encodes CASSQETSSYNEQFF.

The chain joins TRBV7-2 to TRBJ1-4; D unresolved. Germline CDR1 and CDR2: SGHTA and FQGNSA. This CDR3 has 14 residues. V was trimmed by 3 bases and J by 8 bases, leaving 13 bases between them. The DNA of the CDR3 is TGTGCCAGCAGCTTTGCCCAGACTGGCGAAAAACTGTTTTTT. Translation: CASSFAQTGEKLFF.

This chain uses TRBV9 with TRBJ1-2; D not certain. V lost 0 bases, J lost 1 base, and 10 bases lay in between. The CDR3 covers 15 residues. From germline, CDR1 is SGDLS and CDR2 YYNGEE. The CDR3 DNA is TGTGCCAGCAGCGTAGACTACCAGCTTAACTATGGCTACACCTTC. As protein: CASSVDYQLNYGYTF.

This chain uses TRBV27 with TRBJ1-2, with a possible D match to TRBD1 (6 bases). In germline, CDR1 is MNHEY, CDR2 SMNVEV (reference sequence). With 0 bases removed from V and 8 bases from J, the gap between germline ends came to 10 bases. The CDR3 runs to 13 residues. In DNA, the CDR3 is TGTGCCAGCAGTTTATCGGACAGCCCGGGCTACACCTTC. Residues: CASSLSDSPGYTF.

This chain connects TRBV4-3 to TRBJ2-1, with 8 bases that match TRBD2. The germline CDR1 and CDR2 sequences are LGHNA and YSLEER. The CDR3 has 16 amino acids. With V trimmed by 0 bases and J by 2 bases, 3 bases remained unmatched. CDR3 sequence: CASSQEPGRAYNEQFF. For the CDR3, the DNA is TGCGCCAGCAGCCAAGAACCCGGGAGGGCCTACAATGAGCAGTTCTTC.

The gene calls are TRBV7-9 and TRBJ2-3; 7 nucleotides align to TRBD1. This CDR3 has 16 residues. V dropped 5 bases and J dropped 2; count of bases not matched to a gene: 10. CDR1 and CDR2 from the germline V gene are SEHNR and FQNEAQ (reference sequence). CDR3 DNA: TGTGCCAGCAGCCAGGGGGACCGACGTGACACAGATACGCAGTATTTT. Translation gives CASSQGDRRDTDTQYF.

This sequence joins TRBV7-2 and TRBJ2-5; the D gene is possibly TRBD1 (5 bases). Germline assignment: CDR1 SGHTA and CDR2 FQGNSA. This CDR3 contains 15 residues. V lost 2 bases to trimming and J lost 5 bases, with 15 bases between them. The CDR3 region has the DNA TGTGCCAGCAGCTTAAGGGGTCCTACCATGGAGACCCAGTACTTC. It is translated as CASSLRGPTMETQYF.

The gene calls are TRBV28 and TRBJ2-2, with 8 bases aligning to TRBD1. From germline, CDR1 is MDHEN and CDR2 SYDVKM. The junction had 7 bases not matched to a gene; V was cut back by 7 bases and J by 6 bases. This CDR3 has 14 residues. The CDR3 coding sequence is TGTGCCAGCACTGACAGGGGCTGGTCCGGGGAGCTGTTTTTT. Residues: CASTDRGWSGELFF. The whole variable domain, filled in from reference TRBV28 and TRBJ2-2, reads DVKVTQSSRYLVKRTGEKVFLECVQDMDHENMFWYRQDPGLGLRLIYFSYDVKMKEKGDIPEGYSVSREKKERFSLILESASTNQTSMYLCASTDRGWSGELFFGEGSRLTVL.

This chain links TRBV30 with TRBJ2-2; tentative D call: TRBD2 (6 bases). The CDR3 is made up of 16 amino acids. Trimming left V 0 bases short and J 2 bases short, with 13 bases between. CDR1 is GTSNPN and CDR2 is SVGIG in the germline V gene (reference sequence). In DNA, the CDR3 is TGTGCCTGGAGTGTGTTCGGCGGGATAAACACCGGGGAGCTGTTTTTT. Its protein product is CAWSVFGGINTGELFF.

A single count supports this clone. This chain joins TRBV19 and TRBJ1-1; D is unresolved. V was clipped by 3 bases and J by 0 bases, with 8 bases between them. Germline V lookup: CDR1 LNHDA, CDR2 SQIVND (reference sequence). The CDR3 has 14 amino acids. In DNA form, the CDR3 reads TGTGCCAGTAGTATGGGCGGTATGAACACTGAAGCTTTCTTT. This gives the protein CASSMGGMNTEAFF.

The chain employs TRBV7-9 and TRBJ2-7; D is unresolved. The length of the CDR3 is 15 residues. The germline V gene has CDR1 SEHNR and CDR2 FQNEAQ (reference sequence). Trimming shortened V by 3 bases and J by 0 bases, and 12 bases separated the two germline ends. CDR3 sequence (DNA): TGTGCCAGCAGCTTTGGAGCAGGTCCCTCCTACGAGCAGTACTTC. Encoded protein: CASSFGAGPSYEQYF.

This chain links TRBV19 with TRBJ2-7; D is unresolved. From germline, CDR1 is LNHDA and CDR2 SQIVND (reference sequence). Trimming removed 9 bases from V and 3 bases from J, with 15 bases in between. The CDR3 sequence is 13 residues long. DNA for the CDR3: TGTGCCAGCAGGCCGGACGCCAACTACGAGCAGTACTTC. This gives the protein CASRPDANYEQYF.

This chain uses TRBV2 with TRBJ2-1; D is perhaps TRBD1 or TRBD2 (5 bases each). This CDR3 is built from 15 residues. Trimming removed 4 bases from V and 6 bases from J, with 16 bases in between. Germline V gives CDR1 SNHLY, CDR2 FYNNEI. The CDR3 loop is CASSVGFGTTNEQFF. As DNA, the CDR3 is TGTGCCAGCAGTGTAGGCTTCGGGACGACCAATGAGCAGTTCTTC.

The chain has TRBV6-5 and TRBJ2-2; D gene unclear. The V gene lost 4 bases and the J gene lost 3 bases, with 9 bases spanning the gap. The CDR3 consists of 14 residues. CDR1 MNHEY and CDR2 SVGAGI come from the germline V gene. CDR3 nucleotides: TGTGCCAGCAGTTCAGGCTATTACACCGGGGAGCTGTTTTTT. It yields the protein CASSSGYYTGELFF.

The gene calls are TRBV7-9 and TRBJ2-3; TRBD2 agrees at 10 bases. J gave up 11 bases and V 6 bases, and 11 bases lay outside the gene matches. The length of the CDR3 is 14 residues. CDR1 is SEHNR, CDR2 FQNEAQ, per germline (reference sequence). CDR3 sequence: CASSPRGSGRRQYF. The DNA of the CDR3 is TGTGCCAGCAGTCCTCGGGGTAGCGGGAGGAGGCAGTATTTT.

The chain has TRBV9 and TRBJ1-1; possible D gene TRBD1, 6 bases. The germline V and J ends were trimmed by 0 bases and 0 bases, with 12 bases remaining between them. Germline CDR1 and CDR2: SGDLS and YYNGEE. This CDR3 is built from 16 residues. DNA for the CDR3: TGTGCCAGCAGCGTAGATCCCGACAGGATGAACACTGAAGCTTTCTTT. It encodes CASSVDPDRMNTEAFF.

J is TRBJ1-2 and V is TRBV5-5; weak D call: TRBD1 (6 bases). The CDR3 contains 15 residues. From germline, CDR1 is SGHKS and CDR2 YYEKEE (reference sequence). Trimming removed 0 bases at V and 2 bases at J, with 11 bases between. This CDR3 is CASSLAVGQNYGYTF. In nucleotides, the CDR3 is TGTGCCAGCAGCTTGGCGGTAGGACAGAACTATGGCTACACCTTC.

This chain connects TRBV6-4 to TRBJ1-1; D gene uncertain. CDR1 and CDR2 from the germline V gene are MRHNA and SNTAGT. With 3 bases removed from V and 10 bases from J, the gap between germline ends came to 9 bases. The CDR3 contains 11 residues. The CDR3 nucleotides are TGTGCCAGCAGTGATGGGCGGGGAGCTTTCTTT. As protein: CASSDGRGAFF.

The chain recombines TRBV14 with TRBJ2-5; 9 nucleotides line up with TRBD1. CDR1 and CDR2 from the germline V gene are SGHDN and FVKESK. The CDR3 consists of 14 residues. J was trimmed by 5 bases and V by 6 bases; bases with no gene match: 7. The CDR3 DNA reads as TGTGCCAGCAGACGTACAGGGGGCCGGGAGACCCAGTACTTC. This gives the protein CASRRTGGRETQYF. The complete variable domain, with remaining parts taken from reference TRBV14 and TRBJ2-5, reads EAGVTQFPSHSVIEKGQTVTLRCDPISGHDNLYWYRRVMGKEIKFLLHFVKESKQDESGMPNNRFLAERTGGTYSTLKVQPAELEDSGVYFCASRRTGGRETQYFGPGTRLLVL.

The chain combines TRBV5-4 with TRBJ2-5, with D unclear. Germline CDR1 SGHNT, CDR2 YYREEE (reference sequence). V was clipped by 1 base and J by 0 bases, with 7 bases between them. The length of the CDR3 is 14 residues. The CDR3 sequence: CASSLPAYQETQYF. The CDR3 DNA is TGTGCCAGCAGCTTGCCCGCGTACCAAGAGACCCAGTACTTC.

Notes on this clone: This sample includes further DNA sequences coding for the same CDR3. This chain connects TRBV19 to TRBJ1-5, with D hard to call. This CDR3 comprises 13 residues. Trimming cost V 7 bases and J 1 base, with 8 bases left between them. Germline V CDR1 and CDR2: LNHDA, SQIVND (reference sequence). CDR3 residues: CASTSYSNQPQHF. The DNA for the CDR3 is TGTGCCAGTACCTCATACAGCAATCAGCCCCAGCATTTT. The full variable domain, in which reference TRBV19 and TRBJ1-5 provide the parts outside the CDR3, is DGGITQSPKYLFRKEGQNVTLSCEQNLNHDAMYWYRQDPGQGLRLIYYSQIVNDFQKGDIAEGYSVSREKKESFPLTVTSAQKNPTAFYLCASTSYSNQPQHFGDGTRLSIL.

In DNA, the CDR3 is TGTGCCAGTAGTATAGATAAGGGGGAGCAGTACTTC. It codes for CASSIDKGEQYF. The V gene is TRBV19, the J gene TRBJ2-7; TRBD1 is a possible D gene (5 bases). The CDR3 has 12 amino acids. The V gene's germline CDR1 is LNHDA and CDR2 SQIVND (reference sequence). V was cut by 0 bases and J by 7 bases, with 7 bases left in between.

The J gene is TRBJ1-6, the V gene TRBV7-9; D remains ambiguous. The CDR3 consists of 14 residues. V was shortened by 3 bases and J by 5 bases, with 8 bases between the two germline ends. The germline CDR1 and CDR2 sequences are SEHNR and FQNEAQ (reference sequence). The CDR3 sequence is CASSFEGNNSPLHF. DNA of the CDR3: TGTGCCAGCAGCTTTGAAGGGAATAATTCACCCCTCCACTTT.

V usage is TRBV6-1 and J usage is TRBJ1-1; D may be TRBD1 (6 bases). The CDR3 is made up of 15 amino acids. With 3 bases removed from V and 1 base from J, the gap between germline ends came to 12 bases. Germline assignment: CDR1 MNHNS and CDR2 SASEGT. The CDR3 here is CASSDWTDPNTEAFF. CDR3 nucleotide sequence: TGTGCCAGCAGTGATTGGACAGACCCGAACACTGAAGCTTTCTTT.

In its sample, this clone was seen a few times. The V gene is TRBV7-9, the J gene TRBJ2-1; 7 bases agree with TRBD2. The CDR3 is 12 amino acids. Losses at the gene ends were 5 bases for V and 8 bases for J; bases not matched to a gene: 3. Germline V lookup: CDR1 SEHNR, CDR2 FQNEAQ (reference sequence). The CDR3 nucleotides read TGTGCCAGCAGCCGCCTAGCGGATGAGCAGTTCTTC. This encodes CASSRLADEQFF.

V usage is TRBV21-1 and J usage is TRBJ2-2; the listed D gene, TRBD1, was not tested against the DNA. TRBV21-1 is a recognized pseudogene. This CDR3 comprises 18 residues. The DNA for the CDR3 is TGTGCCAGCAGCAGCGGACAGGGGGCCGGGGGAGATACCGGGGAGCTGTTTTTT. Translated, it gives CASSSGQGAGGDTGELFF.

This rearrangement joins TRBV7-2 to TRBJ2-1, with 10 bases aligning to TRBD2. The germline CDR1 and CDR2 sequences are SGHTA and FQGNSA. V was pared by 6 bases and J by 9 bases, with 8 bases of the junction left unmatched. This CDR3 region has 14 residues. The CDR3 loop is CASRRAGGRAEQFF. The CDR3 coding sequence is TGTGCCAGCAGACGAGCGGGGGGGCGGGCTGAGCAGTTCTTC.

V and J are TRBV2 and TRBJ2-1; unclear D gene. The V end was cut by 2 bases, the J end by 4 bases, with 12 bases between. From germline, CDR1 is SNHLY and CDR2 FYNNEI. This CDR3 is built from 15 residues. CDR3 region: CASSETPMIYNEQFF. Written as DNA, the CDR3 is TGTGCCAGCAGTGAAACCCCCATGATTTACAATGAGCAGTTCTTC.